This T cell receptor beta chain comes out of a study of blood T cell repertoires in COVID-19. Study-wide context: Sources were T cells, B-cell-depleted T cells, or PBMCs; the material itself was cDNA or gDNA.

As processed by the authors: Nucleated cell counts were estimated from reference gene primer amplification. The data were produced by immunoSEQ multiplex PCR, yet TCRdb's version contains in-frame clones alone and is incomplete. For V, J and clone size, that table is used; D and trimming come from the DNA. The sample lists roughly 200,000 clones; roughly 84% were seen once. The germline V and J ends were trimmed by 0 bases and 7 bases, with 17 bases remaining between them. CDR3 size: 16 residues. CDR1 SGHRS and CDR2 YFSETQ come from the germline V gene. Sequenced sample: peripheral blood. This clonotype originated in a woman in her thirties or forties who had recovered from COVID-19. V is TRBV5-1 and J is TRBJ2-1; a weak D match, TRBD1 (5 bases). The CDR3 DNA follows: TGCGCCAGCAGCTTGGTAGGCCAGGGAACTAAGAATGAGCAGTTCTTC. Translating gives CASSLVGQGTKNEQFF. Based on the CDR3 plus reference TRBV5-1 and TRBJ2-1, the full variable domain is KAGVTQTPRYLIKTRGQQVTLSCSPISGHRSVSWYQQTPGQGLQFLFEYFSETQRNKGNFPGRFSGRQFSNSRSEMNVSTLELGDSALYLCASSLVGQGTKNEQFFGPGTRLTVL.